The 20 T cell receptor beta chains presented below share a single source sample, sequenced in a study of shared clonotypes between healthy human individuals. As defined, naive CD8 cells were CD45RO-negative and positively selected for CCR7, with terminally differentiated effector memory CD45RA+ cells excluded. Method: immunoSEQ multiplex PCR; TCRdb's copy keeps in-frame clones and lacks some. The table shows some 2.1 million clones, with over 85% occurring only once. Sequenced input: naive CD8+ T cells from PBMCs. Every receptor here comes from a man younger than 35 in good health. Some clones in this sample may be carry-over from other donors' samples.

V is TRBV19 and J is TRBJ2-1; 7 nucleotides line up with TRBD2. The germline CDR1 and CDR2 sequences are LNHDA and SQIVND (reference sequence). CDR3 length: 15 amino acids. The ends lost 4 bases at V and 2 bases at J; junction bases unmatched: 5. The CDR3: CASSKASGPYNEQFF. CDR3 in DNA: TGTGCCAGTAGTAAGGCTAGCGGACCCTACAATGAGCAGTTCTTC.

J is TRBJ1-5 and V is TRBV6-1; D ambiguous. Germline CDR1 and CDR2: MNHNS and SASEGT. The V and J ends lost 0 bases and 3 bases respectively, with 15 bases between them. The CDR3 contains 17 residues. The CDR3 is CASSEALGWEVNQPQHF. For the CDR3, the DNA is TGTGCCAGCAGTGAAGCGCTAGGCTGGGAGGTCAATCAGCCCCAGCATTTT.

This rearrangement joins TRBV7-9 to TRBJ2-5, with 7 nucleotides matching TRBD2. The germline CDR1 and CDR2 sequences are SEHNR and FQNEAQ (reference sequence). V shed 2 bases, J shed 2 bases, and the junction held 8 bases outside the gene matches. This CDR3 is built from 16 residues. CDR3 sequence (DNA): TGTGCCAGCAGCTTATTACGGCGGGAGCCACAAGAGACCCAGTACTTC. It is translated as CASSLLRREPQETQYF.

The gene calls are TRBV7-2 and TRBJ1-2; TRBD1 matches at 11 bases. Unmatched junction bases numbered 7, after V lost 5 bases and J lost 5 bases. The CDR3 has 15 residues. Germline V lookup: CDR1 SGHTA, CDR2 FQGNSA. This CDR3 is CASSPLGQGAYGYTF. CDR3 nucleotide sequence: TGTGCCAGCAGCCCGCTAGGACAGGGGGCTTATGGCTACACCTTC.

V is TRBV7-9 and J is TRBJ1-3, with D hard to call. Germline V CDR1 and CDR2: SEHNR, FQNEAQ (reference sequence). Trimming took off 4 bases at V and 0 bases at J, with 10 bases between the two ends. The CDR3 is 15 amino acids. The CDR3 DNA sequence: TGTGCCAGCAGCTACCTTGAGCTCTCTGGAAACACCATATATTTT. It specifies CASSYLELSGNTIYF.

V gene TRBV29-1 combines with J gene TRBJ1-2; the D gene is possibly TRBD1 (5 bases). V shed 3 bases and J shed 3 bases, with 14 bases lying between them. This CDR3 is 14 amino acids long. Looked up from germline, CDR1 is SQVTM and CDR2 is ANQGSEA. The chain's CDR3 is CSVDSSGTYYGYTF. Here the CDR3 DNA reads TGCAGCGTTGACTCGTCCGGGACCTACTATGGCTACACCTTC.

The rearrangement links TRBV12-5 to TRBJ2-2; possibly TRBD1 for D (6 bases). CDR1 is LGHNT and CDR2 is FRNRAP in the germline V gene. The germline V and J ends were trimmed by 3 bases and 1 base, with 6 bases remaining between them. The CDR3 runs 14 residues. CDR3 sequence: CASGLQGNTGELFF. CDR3 nucleotides: TGTGCTAGTGGTTTACAGGGGAACACCGGGGAGCTGTTTTTT. Full variable domain (remainder filled in from reference TRBV12-5 and TRBJ2-2): DARVTQTPRHKVTEMGQEVTMRCQPILGHNTVFWYRQTMMQGLELLAYFRNRAPLDDSGMPKDRFSAEMPDATLATLKIQPSEPRDSAVYFCASGLQGNTGELFFGEGSRLTVL.

The chain employs TRBV6-6 and TRBJ2-2, with no clear D. CDR3 size: 12 residues. The V gene lost 7 bases and the J gene lost 9 bases, with 12 bases spanning the gap. Looked up from germline, CDR1 is MNHNY and CDR2 is SVGAGI (reference sequence). CDR3 sequence: CASKEKARELFF. CDR3 DNA: TGTGCCAGCAAAGAAAAGGCTCGGGAGCTGTTTTTT.

This sequence joins TRBV14 and TRBJ1-2; D gene uncertain. The CDR3 is 14 amino acids. CDR1 is SGHDN, CDR2 FVKESK, per germline. The V end lost 1 base, the J end lost 4 bases, and 10 bases lay between the germline ends. CDR3 coding DNA: TGTGCCAGCAGCCAAGCGGACTACCCCTATGGCTACACCTTC. It translates to CASSQADYPYGYTF.

This clone was picked up one time. This chain connects TRBV30 to TRBJ2-5; D call uncertain. Germline V gene lookup returns CDR1 GTSNPN and CDR2 SVGIG (reference sequence). CDR3 length: 16 amino acids. The germline V and J ends were trimmed by 0 bases and 4 bases, with 18 bases remaining between them. CDR3 sequence reads: CAWSVGPVTVGETQYF. The CDR3 nucleotides read TGTGCCTGGAGTGTCGGGCCCGTTACGGTAGGAGAGACCCAGTACTTC.

The chain carries TRBV5-5 and TRBJ1-1; D is uncertain. CDR1 SGHKS and CDR2 YYEKEE come from the germline V gene (reference sequence). V was cut by 4 bases and J by 3 bases, with 13 bases left in between. The CDR3 sequence is 14 residues long. The CDR3 sequence: CASSLGLRDTEAFF. Written as DNA, the CDR3 is TGTGCCAGCAGCCTGGGGTTACGCGACACTGAAGCTTTCTTT.

Notes on this clone: Other DNA sequences in this sample translate to the same CDR3. The chain combines TRBV6-1 with TRBJ2-7; D not resolved. Trimming took 4 bases from V and 4 from J, leaving 11 bases between them. CDR1 and CDR2 from the germline V gene are MNHNS and SASEGT. The CDR3 runs 13 residues. CDR3 region: CASSGAGPYEQYF. As DNA, the CDR3 is TGTGCCAGCAGTGGGGCAGGCCCTTACGAGCAGTACTTC.

With regard to this clone: The junction departs from the called germline gene at one end, perhaps through a read error. The V call is TRBV6-5, the J call TRBJ1-1; possibly TRBD1 for D (6 bases). Germline CDR1 reads MNHEY; CDR2 reads SVGAGI. This CDR3 comprises 15 residues. CDR3 DNA: TGTGCCAGCAGTTACAGAACAGGGTATTACACTGAGGCTTTCTTT. Encoded protein: CASSYRTGYYTEAFF.

The chain couples TRBV30 to TRBJ2-1; D possibly uses TRBD1 or TRBD2 (5 bases each). This CDR3 has 14 residues. Germline V lookup: CDR1 GTSNPN, CDR2 SVGIG (reference sequence). V was clipped by 4 bases and J by 4 bases, with 14 bases between them. The chain's CDR3 is CAWTPWRTYNEQFF. The DNA for the CDR3 is TGTGCCTGGACACCCTGGAGGACATACAATGAGCAGTTCTTC.

V gene TRBV7-9 combines with J gene TRBJ2-1, with a weak D call TRBD2 (6 bases). Germline lookup yields CDR1 SEHNR and CDR2 FQNEAQ (reference sequence). The CDR3 contains 16 residues. Trimming pared 6 bases from V and 8 bases from J, leaving 23 bases between. The CDR3 loop is CASRPGEGPTWHEQFF. The CDR3 DNA sequence: TGTGCCAGCAGGCCGGGAGAGGGCCCCACCTGGCATGAGCAGTTCTTC.

About this clone: The identical CDR3 is also encoded by other nucleotide sequences in the sample. The V call is TRBV7-9, the J call TRBJ1-2; D possibly corresponds to TRBD1 (6 bases). Germline values: CDR1 SEHNR, CDR2 FQNEAQ (reference sequence). Trimming removed 1 base from V and 8 bases from J, with 11 bases in between. This CDR3 is built from 13 residues. The CDR3 is CASSLGPGGGYTF. DNA of the CDR3: TGTGCCAGCAGCTTAGGACCCGGGGGCGGCTACACCTTC.

The chain carries TRBV27 and TRBJ2-2, with 11 bases fitting TRBD1. V was pared by 6 bases and J by 3 bases, with 6 bases of the junction left unmatched. This CDR3 is built from 16 residues. The V gene's germline CDR1 is MNHEY and CDR2 SMNVEV (reference sequence). CDR3: CASRDRGRMYTGELFF. DNA of the CDR3: TGTGCCAGCAGGGACAGGGGGCGTATGTACACCGGGGAGCTGTTTTTT.

The V and J genes are TRBV14 and TRBJ1-5, with D perhaps matching TRBD1 (5 bases). Trimming shortened V by 3 bases and J by 5 bases, and 8 bases separated the two germline ends. Germline V lookup: CDR1 SGHDN, CDR2 FVKESK. This CDR3 contains 13 residues. In nucleotides, the CDR3 is TGTGCCAGCAGCCATGACAGCCATCAGCCCCAGCATTTT. This sequence encodes CASSHDSHQPQHF.

The rearrangement joins TRBV10-3 to TRBJ1-1; possibly TRBD1 for D (5 bases). V lost 10 bases and J lost 0, with 15 bases in between. The CDR3 is 14 residues long. Germline CDR1 reads ENHRY; CDR2 reads SYGVKD. CDR3 in DNA: TGTGCCACCGGGGACGGACCCATGAACACTGAAGCTTTCTTT. This encodes CATGDGPMNTEAFF.

The V call is TRBV15, the J call TRBJ2-7; 11 nucleotides line up with TRBD1. The germline V gene encodes CDR1 LNHNV and CDR2 YYDKDF (reference sequence). The CDR3 is 15 amino acids. J gave up 7 bases and V 3 bases, and 8 bases lay outside the gene matches. The CDR3 here is CATSSLGTGGREQYF. DNA of the CDR3: TGTGCCACCAGCAGCCTCGGGACAGGGGGGAGAGAGCAGTACTTC.